This TCR beta chain was captured in a study of blood T cell repertoires in COVID-19. The assay was immunoSEQ multiplex PCR, and TCRdb's table has in-frame clones only and misses some. The sample has over 100,000 clones; 75% to 85% are singletons. V gave up 6 bases and J gave up 3 bases, with 6 bases separating them. The germline gives CDR1 MNHEY, CDR2 SVGEGT. The CDR3 consists of 11 residues. J is TRBJ2-7 and V is TRBV6-2 or TRBV6-3, with D unclear. This sequence originates from a woman of 80 years or more with active or convalescent COVID-19. The specimen was peripheral blood. The CDR3 bases are TGTGCCAGCAGCAGCAACTACGAGCAGTACTTC. Residues: CASSSNYEQYF.